The entry below gives a single T cell receptor (beta chain) sequence along with its context. The CDR3 spans 13 residues. V lost 5 bases and J lost 12; bases outside the gene matches: 2. The germline V gene has CDR1 MNHEY and CDR2 SMNVEV (reference sequence). The sample is drawn from a study of blood T cells in healthy people across ages. Study-wide background: Roughly one uniquely barcoded beta molecule per two T cells was captured.

The second PCR ran roughly 6 to 11 cycles with a sample-barcoded 5' primer and J-beta primers. Every molecule of cDNA carried a tag from a template-switch adaptor with 12 random nucleotides. TCRdb fed the 5' RACE reads into MiXCR, producing one record per CDR3 protein. The table includes almost 1 million distinct CDR3 sequences, 51% detected once. The chain links TRBV27 to TRBJ1-6; 12 positions match TRBD1. The TCR originated in a woman aged 60-75 years in good health. What was sequenced was blood. CDR3: CASSGTGGLPLHF. The CDR3 bases are TGTGCCAGCAGTGGGACAGGGGGCTTACCCCTCCACTTT.